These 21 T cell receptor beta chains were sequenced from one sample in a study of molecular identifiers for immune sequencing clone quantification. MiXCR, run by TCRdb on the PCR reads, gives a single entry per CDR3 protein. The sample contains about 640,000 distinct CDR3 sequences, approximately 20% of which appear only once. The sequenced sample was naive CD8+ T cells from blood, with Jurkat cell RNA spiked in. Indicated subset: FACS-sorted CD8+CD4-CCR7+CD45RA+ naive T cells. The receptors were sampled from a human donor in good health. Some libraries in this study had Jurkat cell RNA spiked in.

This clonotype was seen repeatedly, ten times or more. For the CDR3, the DNA is TGTGCCAGCAGCTTAGCTCCTACTAGCGGGGAGACCCAGTACTTC. This codes for CASSLAPTSGETQYF. The rearrangement uses TRBV7-2 and TRBJ2-5, with 9 bases that match TRBD2. Germline V gene sequence: CDR1 SGHTA, CDR2 FQGNSA. After removal of 0 bases from V and 5 bases from J, the junction contained 4 bases not matched to a gene. This CDR3 is 15 amino acids long.

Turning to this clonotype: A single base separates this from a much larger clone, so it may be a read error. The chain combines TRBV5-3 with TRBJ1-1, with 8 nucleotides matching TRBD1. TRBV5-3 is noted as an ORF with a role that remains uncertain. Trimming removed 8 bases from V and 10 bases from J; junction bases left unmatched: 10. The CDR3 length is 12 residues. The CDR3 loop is CASSRTGLGAFF. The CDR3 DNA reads TGTGCCAGCAGCCGGACAGGGTTGGGAGCTTTCTTT.

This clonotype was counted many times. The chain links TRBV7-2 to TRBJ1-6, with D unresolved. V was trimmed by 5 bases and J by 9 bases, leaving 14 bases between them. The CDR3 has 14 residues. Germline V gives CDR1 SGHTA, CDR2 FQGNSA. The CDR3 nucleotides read TGTGCCAGCAGCCCCATAGGAGGGTTTTCACCCCTCCACTTT. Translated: CASSPIGGFSPLHF.

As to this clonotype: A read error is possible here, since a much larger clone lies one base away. CDR3 sequence: CASSSPGQGREKLSF. Written as DNA, the CDR3 is TGTGCCAGCAGCTCCCCGGGACAGGGGCGTGAAAAACTGTCTTTT. The chain links TRBV13 to TRBJ1-4; 10 bases match TRBD1. The germline V gene has CDR1 PRHDT and CDR2 FYEKMQ (reference sequence). This CDR3 spans 15 amino acids.

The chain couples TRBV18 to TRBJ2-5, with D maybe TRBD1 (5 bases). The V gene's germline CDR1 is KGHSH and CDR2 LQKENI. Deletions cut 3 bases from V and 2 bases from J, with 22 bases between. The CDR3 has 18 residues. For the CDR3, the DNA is TGTGCCAGCTCACCTTTTCCGTTGAGACAGTCTATTCAAGAGACCCAGTACTTC. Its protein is CASSPFPLRQSIQETQYF.

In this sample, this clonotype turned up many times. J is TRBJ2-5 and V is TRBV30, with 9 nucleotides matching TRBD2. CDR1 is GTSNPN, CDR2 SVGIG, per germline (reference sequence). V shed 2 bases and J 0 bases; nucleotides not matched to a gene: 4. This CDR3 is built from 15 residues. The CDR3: CAWSSLAGNQETQYF. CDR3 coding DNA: TGTGCCTGGAGTAGTCTAGCGGGGAACCAAGAGACCCAGTACTTC.

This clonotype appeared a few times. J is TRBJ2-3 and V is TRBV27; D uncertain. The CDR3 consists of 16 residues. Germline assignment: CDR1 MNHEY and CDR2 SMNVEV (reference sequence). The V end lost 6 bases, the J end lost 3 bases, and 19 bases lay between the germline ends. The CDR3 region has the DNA TGTGCCAGCAGCCGACTCGGGCAGCAAAGGACAGATACGCAGTATTTT. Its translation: CASSRLGQQRTDTQYF.

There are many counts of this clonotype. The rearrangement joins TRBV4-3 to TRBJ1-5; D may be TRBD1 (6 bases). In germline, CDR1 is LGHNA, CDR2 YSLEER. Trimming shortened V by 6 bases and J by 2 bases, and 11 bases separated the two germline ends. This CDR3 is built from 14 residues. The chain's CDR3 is CASRVGGGNQPQHF. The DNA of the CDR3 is TGCGCCAGCAGAGTAGGGGGAGGCAATCAGCCCCAGCATTTT.

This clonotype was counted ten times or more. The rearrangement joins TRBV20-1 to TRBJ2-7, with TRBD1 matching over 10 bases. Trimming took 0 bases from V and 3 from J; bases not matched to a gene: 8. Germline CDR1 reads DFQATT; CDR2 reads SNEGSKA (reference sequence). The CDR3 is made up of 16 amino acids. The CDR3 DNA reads TGCAGTGCTAGAGATGAGCGGACAGGGGGTCACTACGAGCAGTACTTC. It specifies CSARDERTGGHYEQYF.

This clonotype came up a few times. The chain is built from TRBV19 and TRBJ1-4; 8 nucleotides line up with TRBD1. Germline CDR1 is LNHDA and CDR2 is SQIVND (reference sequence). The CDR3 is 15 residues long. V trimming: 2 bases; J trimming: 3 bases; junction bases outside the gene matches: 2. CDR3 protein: CASSILGQANEKLFF. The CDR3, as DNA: TGTGCCAGTAGTATACTGGGACAGGCTAATGAAAAACTGTTTTTT.

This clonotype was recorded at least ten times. This CDR3 reads CASSDSGASLLNTEAFF. The CDR3, as DNA: TGTGCCAGCAGTGATTCGGGGGCAAGTCTGCTGAACACTGAAGCTTTCTTT. This rearrangement joins TRBV2 to TRBJ1-1; D is possibly TRBD1 (6 bases). Germline lookup yields CDR1 SNHLY and CDR2 FYNNEI. The CDR3 spans 17 residues. Trimming took off 3 bases at V and 0 bases at J, with 17 bases between the two ends.

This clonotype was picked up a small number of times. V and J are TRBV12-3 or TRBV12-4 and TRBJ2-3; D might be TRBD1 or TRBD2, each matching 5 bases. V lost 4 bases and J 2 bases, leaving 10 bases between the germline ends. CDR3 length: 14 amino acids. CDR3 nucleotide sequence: TGTGCCAGCAGTTCGGGGCCGTTCACAGATACGCAGTATTTT. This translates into CASSSGPFTDTQYF.

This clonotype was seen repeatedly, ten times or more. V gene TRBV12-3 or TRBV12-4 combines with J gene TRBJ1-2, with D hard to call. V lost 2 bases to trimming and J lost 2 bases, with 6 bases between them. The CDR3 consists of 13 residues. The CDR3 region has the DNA TGTGCCAGCAGTTTACCACAGAACTATGGCTACACCTTC. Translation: CASSLPQNYGYTF.

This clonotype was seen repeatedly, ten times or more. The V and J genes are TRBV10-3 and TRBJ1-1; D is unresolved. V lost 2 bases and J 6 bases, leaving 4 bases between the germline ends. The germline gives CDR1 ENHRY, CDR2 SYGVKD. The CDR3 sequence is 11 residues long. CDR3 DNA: TGTGCCATCAGTGAGAGAGCTGAAGCTTTCTTT. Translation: CAISERAEAFF.

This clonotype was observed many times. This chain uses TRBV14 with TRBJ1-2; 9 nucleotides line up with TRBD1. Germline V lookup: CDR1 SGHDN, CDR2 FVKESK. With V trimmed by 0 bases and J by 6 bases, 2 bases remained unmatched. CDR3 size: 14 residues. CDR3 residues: CASSQDTGGDGYTF. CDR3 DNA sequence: TGTGCCAGCAGCCAAGACACAGGGGGCGATGGCTACACCTTC.

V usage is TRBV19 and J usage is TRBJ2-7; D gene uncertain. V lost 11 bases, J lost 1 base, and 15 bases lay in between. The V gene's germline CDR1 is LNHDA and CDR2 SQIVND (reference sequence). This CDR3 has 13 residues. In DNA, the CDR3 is TGTGCCGGTGCCGAGACACCTTCCTACGAGCAGTACTTC. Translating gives CAGAETPSYEQYF.

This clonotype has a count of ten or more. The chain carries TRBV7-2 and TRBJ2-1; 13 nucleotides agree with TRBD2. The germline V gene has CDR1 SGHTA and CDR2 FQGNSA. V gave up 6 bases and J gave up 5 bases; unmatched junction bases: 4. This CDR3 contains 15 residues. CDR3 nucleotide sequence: TGTGCCAGCAGAACTAGCGGGAGGGCCCACAATGAGCAGTTCTTC. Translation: CASRTSGRAHNEQFF.

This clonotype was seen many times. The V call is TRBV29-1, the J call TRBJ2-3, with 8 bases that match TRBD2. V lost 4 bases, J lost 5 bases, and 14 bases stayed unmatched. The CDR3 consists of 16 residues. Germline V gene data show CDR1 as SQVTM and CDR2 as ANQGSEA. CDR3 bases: TGCAGCGTTGGGGGTACGGGGGGGCAGATTCAAGATACGCAGTATTTT. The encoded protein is CSVGGTGGQIQDTQYF.

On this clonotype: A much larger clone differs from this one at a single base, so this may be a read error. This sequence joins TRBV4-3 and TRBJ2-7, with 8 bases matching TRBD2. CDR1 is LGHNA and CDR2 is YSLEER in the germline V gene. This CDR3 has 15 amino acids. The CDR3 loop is CASSQSLREVYGQYF. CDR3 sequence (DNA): TGCGCCAGCAGCCAAAGTTTGCGGGAGGTATACGGGCAGTACTTC.

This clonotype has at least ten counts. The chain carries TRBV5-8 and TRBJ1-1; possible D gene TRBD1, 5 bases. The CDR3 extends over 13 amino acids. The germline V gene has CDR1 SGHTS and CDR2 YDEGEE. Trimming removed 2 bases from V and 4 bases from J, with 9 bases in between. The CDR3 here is CASSFGAPTEAFF. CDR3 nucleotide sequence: TGTGCCAGCAGCTTCGGGGCTCCCACTGAAGCTTTCTTT.

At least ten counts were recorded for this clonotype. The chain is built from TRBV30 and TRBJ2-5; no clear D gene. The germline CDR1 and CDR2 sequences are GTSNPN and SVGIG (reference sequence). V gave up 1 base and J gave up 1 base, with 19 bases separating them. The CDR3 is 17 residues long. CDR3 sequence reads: CAWSAGAAVTIQETQYF. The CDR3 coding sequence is TGTGCCTGGAGTGCCGGCGCGGCCGTCACGATCCAAGAGACCCAGTACTTC.